Detailed here is one T cell receptor beta chain. This record belongs to a study of shared clonotypes between healthy human individuals. Across the study: The donor group consisted of a couple of women and a few men, aged 18 to 49.

Deep was the level used in running the assay. Per sorted-subset replicate PCR, input was approximately 0.2 ug DNA, representing about 32,000 T cell genomes. This table comes from immunoSEQ multiplex PCR, and its TCRdb copy is limited to in-frame clones, with some not included. The data hold about 820,000 clones, with more than 85% observed a single time. This CDR3 comprises 16 residues. Trimming took off 4 bases at V and 6 bases at J, with 19 bases between the two ends. Germline assignment: CDR1 SGHDT and CDR2 YYEEEE. Terminally differentiated effector memory CD45RA+ cells were excluded by CCR7 positive selection of CD45RO-negative cells.

Sequences were obtained from naive CD8+ T cells sorted from blood. The gene calls are TRBV5-6 and TRBJ1-4; D is unresolved. This clonotype was sampled from a man aged 30 to 45 in good health. CDR3 sequence (DNA): TGTGCCAGCAGCGTTAGGGCCGGAGGCCCCTATGAAAAACTGTTTTTT. Amino acids: CASSVRAGGPYEKLFF.